Each of the 13 T cell receptor beta chains below was sequenced from the same sample in a study of T cells in localized non-small cell lung cancer. Libraries were prepared by immunoSEQ multiplex PCR; TCRdb keeps only in-frame clonotypes and omits some of them. The table lists about 660 clones, roughly a quarter of them singletons, with 15% in the top ten. Specimen: normal lung tissue next to the tumor, collected before any cancer treatment. The receptors stem from a woman between 35 and 75 years old with stage I squamous cell lung carcinoma.

Judged by abundance, this clone is medium-sized. V is TRBV11-3 and J is TRBJ2-1, with D perhaps TRBD2 (5 bases). V was cut by 6 bases and J by 3 bases, with 15 bases left in between. In germline, CDR1 is SGHNT, CDR2 YENEEA. This CDR3 is built from 15 residues. The CDR3 DNA reads TGTGCCAGCAGTCCACTAGGAGGCCTCTACAATGAGCAGTTCTTC. Its protein product is CASSPLGGLYNEQFF.

The V gene is TRBV11-3, the J gene TRBJ2-7; D uncertain. Between the trimmed V and J ends, which lost 5 bases and 0 bases, there was a span of 11 bases. The CDR3 runs to 14 residues. Germline V gives CDR1 SGHNT, CDR2 YENEEA. The CDR3 sequence: CASSARPSSYEQYF. CDR3 bases: TGTGCCAGCAGCGCTAGGCCGAGCTCCTACGAGCAGTACTTC. The entire variable domain, with the rest obtained from reference TRBV11-3 and TRBJ2-7, is as follows: EAGVVQSPRYKIIEKKQPVAFWCNPISGHNTLYWYLQNLGQGPELLIRYENEEAVDDSQLPKDRFSAERLKGVDSTLKIQPAELGDSAVYLCASSARPSSYEQYFGPGTRLTVT.

The chain's CDR3 is CASSSPAGVYYEQFF. For the CDR3, the DNA is TGTGCCAGCAGCTCCCCTGCGGGAGTGTACTATGAGCAGTTCTTC. The chain recombines TRBV11-3 with TRBJ2-1; 7 bases are shared with TRBD2. Losses at the gene ends were 4 bases for V and 8 bases for J; bases not matched to a gene: 11. The CDR3 consists of 15 residues. CDR1 SGHNT and CDR2 YENEEA come from the germline V gene.

The chain recombines TRBV11-3 with TRBJ2-1; 8 positions agree with TRBD1. V lost 2 bases and J lost 6; bases outside the gene matches: 6. The CDR3 has 15 residues. Per the germline V gene, CDR1 is SGHNT and CDR2 is YENEEA. The CDR3 here is CASSLRQGRVNEQFF. In DNA, the CDR3 is TGTGCCAGCAGCTTACGACAGGGGAGAGTCAATGAGCAGTTCTTC.

The V and J genes are TRBV29-1 and TRBJ2-7; 9 bases are a match to TRBD2. This CDR3 region has 14 residues. The ends lost 7 bases at V and 6 bases at J; junction bases unmatched: 13. CDR1 SQVTM and CDR2 ANQGSEA come from the germline V gene. The CDR3 region has the DNA TGCAGCGCCTACTTAGCGGGAGTATCATCCGAGCAGTACTTC. This translates into CSAYLAGVSSEQYF.

This clone qualifies as large (0.1 to 1%). The chain joins TRBV9 to TRBJ1-1; D uncertain. The CDR3 sequence is 13 residues long. CDR1 and CDR2 (germline): SGDLS, YYNGEE. V was clipped by 4 bases and J by 4 bases, with 11 bases between them. Here the CDR3 reads CASSFRGGTEAFF. CDR3 DNA: TGTGCCAGCAGCTTCCGTGGAGGCACTGAAGCTTTCTTT.

This clone was counted a few times. This chain uses TRBV28 with TRBJ1-4; D remains unclear. The germline V and J ends were trimmed by 2 bases and 10 bases, with 8 bases remaining between them. Germline V gives CDR1 MDHEN, CDR2 SYDVKM. CDR3 length: 12 amino acids. The CDR3 nucleotides are TGTGCCAGCAGTTTACCCCGGGGAAAACTGTTTTTT. As protein: CASSLPRGKLFF.

The chain has TRBV28 and TRBJ2-3; possible D gene TRBD1, 6 bases. V lost 6 bases and J 4 bases, leaving 14 bases between the germline ends. The V gene's germline CDR1 is MDHEN and CDR2 SYDVKM. This CDR3 spans 14 amino acids. The chain's CDR3 is CASSQDSAADTQYF. The CDR3 DNA is TGTGCCAGCAGCCAGGACAGTGCTGCAGATACGCAGTATTTT. Using reference TRBV28 and TRBJ2-3 for the parts outside the CDR3, the full variable domain is DVKVTQSSRYLVKRTGEKVFLECVQDMDHENMFWYRQDPGLGLRLIYFSYDVKMKEKGDIPEGYSVSREKKERFSLILESASTNQTSMYLCASSQDSAADTQYFGPGTRLTVL.

This clone has only a few counts. The CDR3 DNA follows: TGTGCCAGCAGTGAAGGGGGCCAGGGGGCGTCTGGAAACACCATATATTTT. Its protein product is CASSEGGQGASGNTIYF. The chain joins TRBV6-1 to TRBJ1-3; 8 bases fit TRBD1. The CDR3 is 17 residues long. V was pared by 1 base and J by 1 base, with 6 bases of the junction left unmatched. Germline V CDR1 and CDR2: MNHNS, SASEGT.

This clone was observed a handful of times. This chain uses TRBV19 with TRBJ1-1, with a possible D match to TRBD1 (5 bases). Germline CDR1 LNHDA, CDR2 SQIVND (reference sequence). V gave up 0 bases and J gave up 5 bases, with 10 bases separating them. This CDR3 has 14 amino acids. For the CDR3, the DNA is TGTGCCAGTAGTATAGATGGAAAGGGGACTGAAGCTTTCTTT. Its translation is CASSIDGKGTEAFF.

This clone is termed large. The V call is TRBV11-3, the J call TRBJ2-7; TRBD2 is a possible D gene (7 bases). The CDR3 spans 14 residues. Germline loops: CDR1 SGHNT, CDR2 YENEEA. The V gene lost 3 bases and the J gene lost 6 bases, with 15 bases spanning the gap. CDR3 sequence: CASSLSGGRREQYF. Written as DNA, the CDR3 is TGTGCCAGCAGCTTGTCCGGGGGGCGTCGCGAGCAGTACTTC.

The chain uses TRBV11-3 and TRBJ2-6, with 7 bases that match TRBD1. This CDR3 region has 16 residues. The ends lost 2 bases at V and 4 bases at J; junction bases unmatched: 5. Germline-derived CDR1 and CDR2 are SGHNT and YENEEA. CDR3: CASSLRQGFGANVLTF. For the CDR3, the DNA is TGTGCCAGCAGCTTAAGACAGGGCTTCGGGGCCAACGTCCTGACTTTC. The full variable domain, in which reference TRBV11-3 and TRBJ2-6 provide the parts outside the CDR3, is EAGVVQSPRYKIIEKKQPVAFWCNPISGHNTLYWYLQNLGQGPELLIRYENEEAVDDSQLPKDRFSAERLKGVDSTLKIQPAELGDSAVYLCASSLRQGFGANVLTFGAGSRLTVL.

This clone occurred a few times. The V gene is TRBV7-2, the J gene TRBJ1-1; a possible D gene is TRBD1 (5 bases). CDR3 length: 13 residues. The V end lost 3 bases, the J end lost 4 bases, and 9 bases lay between the germline ends. CDR1 is SGHTA and CDR2 is FQGNSA in the germline V gene. CDR3 sequence (DNA): TGTGCCAGCAGCTTTCAGGGACCCACTGAAGCTTTCTTT. Translated: CASSFQGPTEAFF.